This T cell receptor (beta chain) derives from a study of blood T cells in healthy people across ages. Worth noting for this clonotype: Antigen specificity is unknown.

In each sample, at least 7 million PBMCs were isolated. V lost 1 base to trimming and J lost 3 bases, with 10 bases between them. The CDR3 contains 15 residues. CDR1 is SEHNR and CDR2 is FQNEAQ in the germline V gene (reference sequence). The authors ran a second PCR of 7 to 11 cycles using a sample-barcoded 5' primer and a J-beta primer mix. TCRdb redid the calling of the 5' RACE reads with MiXCR, one entry per CDR3 protein. The top ten clones hold approximately 7% of a sample with around 1.5 million distinct CDR3 sequences, approximately 60% of them seen once. Broader study findings: As naive T cell percentage varied, TCR beta diversity correlated strongly with it.

The sample comprised blood. The receptor comes from a man between 18 and 29 years old in good health. The rearrangement links TRBV7-9 to TRBJ1-5, with no clear D. CDR3: CASSLEGSINQPQHF. The CDR3 DNA reads as TGTGCCAGCAGCTTAGAGGGCAGTATCAATCAGCCCCAGCATTTT.